The clone carrying this TCR beta chain was seen a single time. This sample also contains other DNA sequences that code for the same CDR3. The sample originates from a study of blood T cell repertoires in COVID-19. Study information: Specimens from acute and convalescent COVID-19 originated in the United States, Italy and Spain.

With 9 bases removed from V and 3 bases from J, the gap between germline ends came to 8 bases. The CDR3 has 12 amino acids. Germline lookup yields CDR1 WNHNN and CDR2 SYGVQD (reference sequence). In the authors' workflow: Estimation of nucleated cell counts relied on the amplification of reference gene primers. Libraries were prepared by immunoSEQ multiplex PCR; TCRdb keeps only in-frame clonotypes and omits some of them. V and J calls and clone size are copied from that table; D and trimming were computed from the DNA. Seen here are roughly 200,000 clones, approximately 84% observed once, and the top ten hold about 8%.

The chain uses TRBV10-1 and TRBJ2-2, with a weak D call TRBD2 (5 bases). The material sequenced was peripheral blood. The sequence came from a woman aged 80 or older with acute or convalescent COVID-19. CDR3 DNA: TGCGCCAGTAGAGCGGACACCGGGGAGCTGTTTTTT. Translated, it gives CASRADTGELFF.